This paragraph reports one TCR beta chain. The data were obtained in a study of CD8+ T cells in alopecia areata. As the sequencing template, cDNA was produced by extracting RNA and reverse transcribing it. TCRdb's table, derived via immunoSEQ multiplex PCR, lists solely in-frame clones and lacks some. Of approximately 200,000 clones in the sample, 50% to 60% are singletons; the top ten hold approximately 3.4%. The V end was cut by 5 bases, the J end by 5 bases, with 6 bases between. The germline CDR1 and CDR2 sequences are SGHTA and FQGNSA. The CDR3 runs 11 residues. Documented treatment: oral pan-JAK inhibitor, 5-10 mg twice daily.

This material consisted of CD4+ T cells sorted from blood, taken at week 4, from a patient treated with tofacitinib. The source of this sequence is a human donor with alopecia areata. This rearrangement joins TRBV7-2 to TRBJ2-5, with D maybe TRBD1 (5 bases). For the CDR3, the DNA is TGTGCCAGCAGCCCAGGGGAGACCCAGTACTTC. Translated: CASSPGETQYF.